This T cell receptor beta chain was documented in a study of cytomegalovirus exposure and HLA in healthy donors. PCR amplification relied on 60 Vbeta primers (plus 13 Jbeta primers). The assay was immunoSEQ multiplex PCR, and TCRdb's table has in-frame clones only and misses some. The sample records 210,000 or so clones, 65% to 90% being singletons. In germline, CDR1 is MNHEY, CDR2 SMNVEV (reference sequence). This CDR3 has 13 residues. The V gene end was trimmed by 4 bases and the J gene end by 9 bases; junction bases not matched to a gene: 7. The receptor's source is a girl under 18 in good health and CMV-seronegative. This chain uses TRBV27 with TRBJ1-2; 8 bases map to TRBD1. Material for sequencing was PBMCs. The CDR3 sequence: CASSSTGAGRYTF. The CDR3 bases are TGTGCCAGCAGTTCGACAGGGGCCGGCCGCTACACCTTC.